One and the same sample provided the 11 T cell receptor beta chains below, sequenced in a study of CD8+ T cells in alopecia areata. Treatment in this sample: oral pan-JAK inhibitor, 5-10 mg twice daily. It was cDNA, reverse transcribed from extracted RNA, that served as the sequencing template. The table came from immunoSEQ multiplex PCR; TCRdb's copy has only in-frame clones and leaves some out. The table shows 210,000 or so clones, with roughly 66% occurring only once. Sequences were derived from CD4+ T cells sorted from blood, sampled at week 44, from a patient treated with tofacitinib. These receptors all come from a human donor with alopecia areata.

In its sample, this clone was seen a few times. The chain has TRBV10-3 and TRBJ2-4, with 9 nucleotides matching TRBD2. Germline-derived CDR1 and CDR2 are ENHRY and SYGVKD. The CDR3 is made up of 19 amino acids. V gave up 0 bases and J gave up 1 base; unmatched junction bases: 10. The CDR3 DNA reads as TGTGCCATCAGTGAGTCCTCGGGTACTAGCGGGTTCGCCAAAAACATTCAGTACTTC. The encoded protein is CAISESSGTSGFAKNIQYF.

The V gene is TRBV6-5, the J gene TRBJ2-1; 7 bases fit TRBD1. Trimming took 6 bases from V and 5 from J; bases not matched to a gene: 7. CDR3 length equals 14 residues. Germline CDR1 reads MNHEY; CDR2 reads SVGAGI. The CDR3 loop is CASRFTGVDNEQFF. In DNA, the CDR3 is TGTGCCAGCAGATTCACAGGGGTGGACAATGAGCAGTTCTTC.

This clone was seen just once. The V gene is TRBV7-3, the J gene TRBJ2-5, with D possibly called TRBD1 or TRBD2 (5 bases each). Germline assignment: CDR1 SGHTA and CDR2 FQGTGA. The length of the CDR3 is 14 residues. V lost 5 bases to trimming and J lost 1 base, with 11 bases between them. The CDR3: CASSPTGAQETQYF. In DNA, the CDR3 is TGTGCCAGCAGCCCGACCGGGGCCCAAGAGACCCAGTACTTC.

This chain connects TRBV29-1 to TRBJ1-2; D is unclear. The CDR3 contains 14 residues. Germline V gene lookup returns CDR1 SQVTM and CDR2 ANQGSEA. With 3 bases removed from V and 4 bases from J, the gap between germline ends came to 15 bases. This CDR3 reads CSVDSPGRSYGYTF. CDR3 nucleotide sequence: TGCAGCGTTGACAGCCCCGGGCGTAGCTATGGCTACACCTTC.

The V gene is TRBV7-2, the J gene TRBJ1-1, with D hard to call. Trimming stripped 1 base from V and 2 bases from J, with 5 bases between. The germline V gene has CDR1 SGHTA and CDR2 FQGNSA. This CDR3 spans 13 amino acids. The CDR3 spells CASSLVGNTEAFF. CDR3 DNA: TGTGCCAGCAGCTTAGTGGGCAACACTGAAGCTTTCTTT.

This chain joins TRBV29-1 and TRBJ2-7, with unresolved D. The CDR3 has 13 amino acids. V was cut by 5 bases and J by 2 bases, with 13 bases left in between. CDR1 SQVTM and CDR2 ANQGSEA come from the germline V gene. The CDR3 region is CSVLSKPPYEQYF. CDR3 sequence (DNA): TGCAGCGTTCTAAGCAAACCGCCCTACGAGCAGTACTTC.

The chain carries TRBV7-9 and TRBJ1-6; 8 bases align to TRBD1. Trimming removed 1 base from V and 5 bases from J; junction bases left unmatched: 1. Germline V gene data show CDR1 as SEHNR and CDR2 as FQNEAQ (reference sequence). CDR3 length equals 15 residues. The CDR3 region is CASSLGQGNNSPLHF. In DNA, the CDR3 is TGTGCCAGCAGCTTAGGACAGGGGAATAATTCACCCCTCCACTTT.

This clone was seen once. V gene TRBV27 combines with J gene TRBJ2-1; a possible D gene is TRBD2 (6 bases). Germline CDR1 and CDR2: MNHEY and SMNVEV (reference sequence). V lost 2 bases and J 7 bases, leaving 27 bases between the germline ends. This CDR3 comprises 19 residues. In nucleotides, the CDR3 is TGTGCCAGCAGTTTAGACCCGCCGGCCCCACAGAGAGGAGGGAATGAGCAGTTCTTC. Amino acid sequence: CASSLDPPAPQRGGNEQFF.

The chain uses TRBV29-1 and TRBJ1-1, with D perhaps matching TRBD1 (6 bases). This CDR3 has 14 residues. CDR1 and CDR2 from the germline V gene are SQVTM and ANQGSEA. The V end lost 2 bases, the J end lost 5 bases, and 15 bases lay between the germline ends. The CDR3 loop reads CSVEQIQGRTEAFF. CDR3 bases: TGCAGCGTTGAACAGATACAGGGCCGGACTGAAGCTTTCTTT.

This clone appeared once. The chain recombines TRBV27 with TRBJ2-7; D might be TRBD1 (6 bases). Trimming stripped 3 bases from V and 1 base from J, with 13 bases between. The CDR3 totals 15 residues. Germline CDR1 reads MNHEY; CDR2 reads SMNVEV (reference sequence). The CDR3 DNA sequence: TGTGCCAGCAGTTTCCGCCGGACAGAATCCTACGAGCAGTACTTC. It specifies CASSFRRTESYEQYF.

The chain carries TRBV4-1 and TRBJ1-6; D gene ambiguous. Germline CDR1 reads MGHRA; CDR2 reads YSYEKL. CDR3 length: 13 amino acids. Deletions cut 0 bases from V and 10 bases from J, with 7 bases between. CDR3 residues: CASSQEPYSPLHF. The CDR3 DNA reads TGCGCCAGCAGCCAAGAGCCCTACTCACCCCTCCACTTT.